This T cell receptor beta chain was observed in a study of beta chain features in type 1 diabetes. Findings and limits, study-wide: Comparison showed that naive, central memory and Treg TCRB repertoires appeared more similar among patients than among healthy donors. Researchers cautioned that cDNA sequencing could over-represent cells with high TCR expression. Shorter TCRB CDR3s, moderately but significantly so, were found in Type 1 diabetes patients in all four CD4+ subsets.

What was sequenced were expressed TCRB transcripts, since all of the isolated RNA had been reverse transcribed. Assay used: immunoSEQ multiplex PCR; TCRdb lists only in-frame clones, some missing. The sample includes roughly 150,000 clones, around 8.6% of them seen just once. This clone was seen only a few times. Its antigen remains unknown. The germline V gene encodes CDR1 SEHNR and CDR2 FQNEAQ (reference sequence). The CDR3 is 12 amino acids. V was clipped by 5 bases and J by 7 bases, with 11 bases between them. The sequenced sample consisted of central memory CD4+ T cells from blood. This chain links TRBV7-9 with TRBJ1-1; no definite D call. The origin of this receptor is a woman under 30 with type 1 diabetes. This chain's CDR3 is CASSLARVEAFF. As DNA, the CDR3 is TGTGCCAGCAGCCTCGCGCGAGTTGAAGCTTTCTTT.